This T cell receptor (beta chain) was profiled in a study of T-cell reconstitution after alpha-beta-depleted transplantation in children. This clonotype occurred many times. Molecular barcoding with unique molecular identifiers was used for the TCRbeta library. Each CDR3 protein is one row after TCRdb ran MiXCR on the PCR reads. The repertoire holds about 160,000 distinct CDR3 sequences, with around 10% as singletons. The CDR3 loop spans 14 amino acids. The ends lost 5 bases at V and 0 bases at J; junction bases unmatched: 2. Germline loops: CDR1 SGHTA, CDR2 FQGTGA. The origin of this receptor is a boy aged 2 to 10 with acute myeloid leukemia, due to receive a stem cell transplant. Sequenced here: PBMCs, sampled before TCRalphabeta/CD19-depleted stem cell transplant. The chain employs TRBV7-3 and TRBJ2-3, with 7 bases identical to TRBD1. CDR3 coding DNA: TGTGCCAGCAGCCTGACAGGGAGCACAGATACGCAGTATTTT. Translation gives CASSLTGSTDTQYF.